The 22 T cell receptor beta chains presented below share a single source sample, sequenced in a study of blood T cell repertoires in COVID-19. Repertoires were generated with immunoSEQ multiplex PCR, while TCRdb's copy carries only in-frame clones and drops some. This table holds around 67,000 clones, under 95% found once. Input material: peripheral blood. These receptor sequences come from a human donor in a cohort sampled during active COVID-19.

The chain carries TRBV2 and TRBJ1-2; D perhaps matches TRBD1 (5 bases). The CDR3 runs 13 residues. V lost 1 base, J lost 5 bases, and 8 bases lay in between. Germline V gene sequence: CDR1 SNHLY, CDR2 FYNNEI. The CDR3 DNA follows: TGTGCCAGCAGTGAAGGGCAGGGATATGGCTACACCTTC. It specifies CASSEGQGYGYTF.

The chain is built from TRBV19 and TRBJ1-2; D gene unclear. CDR3 length: 10 amino acids. The V end lost 9 bases, the J end lost 8 bases, and 10 bases lay between the germline ends. The V gene's germline CDR1 is LNHDA and CDR2 SQIVND (reference sequence). The CDR3 region is CASNGGGYTF. The CDR3, as DNA: TGTGCCAGCAATGGAGGGGGCTACACCTTC.

This chain connects TRBV11-2 to TRBJ2-1; 10 nucleotides line up with TRBD2. The CDR3 consists of 14 residues. J was trimmed by 8 bases and V by 3 bases; bases with no gene match: 4. Germline lookup yields CDR1 SGHAT and CDR2 FQNNGV. The CDR3 protein is CASSLQRGGYEQFF. In DNA, the CDR3 is TGTGCCAGCAGCTTGCAGCGGGGGGGTTATGAGCAGTTCTTC.

CDR3 bases: TGTGCCAGCAGTTTACGTGGGGGCGCTTCCTACGAGCAGTACTTC. Translation: CASSLRGGASYEQYF. V and J are TRBV27 and TRBJ2-7; D is possibly TRBD1 (6 bases). The CDR3 totals 15 residues. Trimming stripped 2 bases from V and 1 base from J, with 12 bases between. CDR1 and CDR2 (germline): MNHEY, SMNVEV (reference sequence).

V gene TRBV9 combines with J gene TRBJ2-7; perhaps TRBD1 as D (5 bases). The V gene's germline CDR1 is SGDLS and CDR2 YYNGEE. The CDR3 is made up of 14 amino acids. Deletions cut 3 bases from V and 5 bases from J, with 15 bases between. The DNA of the CDR3 is TGTGCCAGCAGCGGTAGGGGCCTGGAGAACGAGCAGTACTTC. Protein product: CASSGRGLENEQYF.

The chain is built from TRBV5-1 and TRBJ2-7; 10 bases fit TRBD2. With 0 bases clipped from V and 3 bases from J, the junction kept 3 bases outside the gene matches. Looked up from germline, CDR1 is SGHRS and CDR2 is YFSETQ. The CDR3 extends over 15 amino acids. The DNA of the CDR3 is TGCGCCAGCAGCTTGGGTAGCGGGGGGTTCTACGAGCAGTACTTC. Protein: CASSLGSGGFYEQYF.

The chain has TRBV11-3 and TRBJ2-7, with 8 bases lining up with TRBD2. Trimming at V came to 1 base and at J to 6 bases, leaving 8 bases not matched to a gene. The CDR3 extends over 15 amino acids. Germline CDR1 and CDR2: SGHNT and YENEEA. As DNA, the CDR3 is TGTGCCAGCAGCTTAGGAGGGGAGCGGGAGCCCGAGCAGTACTTC. Translated: CASSLGGEREPEQYF.

The chain uses TRBV5-6 and TRBJ2-7, with D uncertain. The germline V gene encodes CDR1 SGHDT and CDR2 YYEEEE. Trimming stripped 0 bases from V and 8 bases from J, with 9 bases between. The CDR3 runs to 12 residues. CDR3 residues: CASSLGTGQQYF. In DNA form, the CDR3 reads TGTGCCAGCAGCTTGGGTACGGGTCAGCAGTACTTC. The full variable domain, its missing parts supplied by reference TRBV5-6 and TRBJ2-7, is DAGVTQSPTHLIKTRGQQVTLRCSPKSGHDTVSWYQQALGQGPQFIFQYYEEEERQRGNFPDRFSGHQFPNYSSELNVNALLLGDSALYLCASSLGTGQQYFGPGTRLTVT.

This chain uses TRBV11-2 with TRBJ2-7; no clear D gene. From germline, CDR1 is SGHAT and CDR2 FQNNGV. V was pared by 1 base and J by 5 bases, with 15 bases between. The CDR3 runs 15 residues. Written as DNA, the CDR3 is TGTGCCAGCAGCTTAGTGGGCCAAAGAGTCGACGAGCAGTACTTC. Protein product: CASSLVGQRVDEQYF.

The CDR3: CASTRKTPVPGQGAAAFF. CDR3 DNA sequence: TGTGCCAGCACCAGAAAAACCCCCGTCCCGGGACAGGGGGCCGCAGCTTTCTTT. The chain has TRBV7-2 and TRBJ1-1; 12 bases align to TRBD1. Germline V gives CDR1 SGHTA, CDR2 FQGNSA. CDR3 length: 18 residues. Trimming took 7 bases from V and 10 from J; bases not matched to a gene: 22.

V and J are TRBV30 and TRBJ1-1, with a possible D match to TRBD1 (5 bases). CDR3 length: 13 residues. The germline V gene has CDR1 GTSNPN and CDR2 SVGIG (reference sequence). V dropped 8 bases and J dropped 6 bases, with 19 bases sitting between them. This CDR3 is CAVQGIHTSEAFF. CDR3 DNA sequence: TGTGCCGTTCAGGGTATCCACACTTCTGAAGCTTTCTTT. The full variable domain, in which reference TRBV30 and TRBJ1-1 provide the parts outside the CDR3, is SQTIHQWPATLVQPVGSPLSLECTVEGTSNPNLYWYRQAAGRGLQLLFYSVGIGQISSEVPQNLSASRPQDRQFILSSKKLLLSDSGFYLCAVQGIHTSEAFFGQGTRLTVV.

This clone was seen a single time. The rearrangement links TRBV2 to TRBJ2-1; 10 bases align to TRBD1. The CDR3 is 14 amino acids. Germline CDR1 reads SNHLY; CDR2 reads FYNNEI. Losses at the gene ends were 2 bases for V and 7 bases for J; bases not matched to a gene: 2. The CDR3 nucleotides read TGTGCCAGCAGTGAATGGACAGGGGGGAATGAGCAGTTCTTC. It encodes CASSEWTGGNEQFF.

The chain has TRBV30 and TRBJ1-2, with a weak D call TRBD1 (5 bases). Germline V gene data show CDR1 as GTSNPN and CDR2 as SVGIG (reference sequence). V lost 5 bases and J lost 4, with 23 bases in between. The CDR3 has 16 amino acids. The CDR3 protein is CAWDDFSVQATYGYTF. As DNA, the CDR3 is TGTGCCTGGGACGATTTCTCGGTACAGGCGACCTATGGCTACACCTTC.

This chain uses TRBV5-6 with TRBJ1-1; D is possibly TRBD1 (5 bases). The length of the CDR3 is 12 residues. The V end lost 3 bases, the J end lost 5 bases, and 8 bases lay between the germline ends. Germline V gene sequence: CDR1 SGHDT, CDR2 YYEEEE. CDR3 DNA: TGTGCCAGCAGCTCAGGGTTAACTGAAGCTTTCTTT. Translating gives CASSSGLTEAFF.

Here the CDR3 reads CASSPPDNEQFF. CDR3 in DNA: TGTGCCAGCAGCCCGCCAGACAATGAGCAGTTCTTC. This chain joins TRBV12-3 or TRBV12-4 and TRBJ2-1; D unresolved. The CDR3 runs 12 residues. Trimming left V 6 bases short and J 5 bases short, with 8 bases between.

The chain joins TRBV11-2 to TRBJ2-7, with 12 bases aligning to TRBD1. Germline V lookup: CDR1 SGHAT, CDR2 FQNNGV. Trimming removed 3 bases from V and 0 bases from J; junction bases left unmatched: 9. The CDR3 spans 18 residues. The CDR3 reads CASSFRDRGPRSSYEQYF. The CDR3 DNA sequence: TGTGCCAGCAGCTTCCGGGACAGGGGGCCAAGGAGCTCCTACGAGCAGTACTTC.

This clone appeared a single time. The V gene is TRBV5-4, the J gene TRBJ1-3; possibly TRBD1 for D (6 bases). The CDR3 is 19 amino acids. V dropped 3 bases and J dropped 0 bases, with 22 bases sitting between them. Germline V gene lookup returns CDR1 SGHNT and CDR2 YYREEE (reference sequence). CDR3 region: CASSSTFGGPLSSGNTIYF. The CDR3 DNA sequence: TGTGCCAGCAGCTCAACTTTTGGGGGCCCCCTAAGCTCTGGAAACACCATATATTTT.

The chain has TRBV5-6 and TRBJ1-2; D may be TRBD1 (6 bases). In germline, CDR1 is SGHDT, CDR2 YYEEEE. V lost 3 bases, J lost 7 bases, and 13 bases lay in between. The CDR3 extends over 13 amino acids. CDR3 sequence (DNA): TGTGCCAGCAGCTCGGGAAGGGGGGGTGGCTACACCTTC. The encoded protein is CASSSGRGGGYTF.

CDR3 loop: CASRGQESYGYTF. The CDR3 DNA is TGTGCCAGCAGGGGACAGGAATCCTATGGCTACACCTTC. The chain couples TRBV9 to TRBJ1-2; 8 nucleotides match TRBD1. The CDR3 has 13 amino acids. Looked up from germline, CDR1 is SGDLS and CDR2 is YYNGEE. The V segment lost 5 bases and the J segment 4 bases; nucleotides outside the gene matches: 4.

This chain links TRBV11-2 with TRBJ1-1; possibly TRBD1 for D (5 bases). Trimming left V 6 bases short and J 0 bases short, with 17 bases between. Germline CDR1 and CDR2: SGHAT and FQNNGV. CDR3 size: 16 residues. As DNA, the CDR3 is TGTGCCAGCAGTCCTTTCGGGCGGGACTTGAACACTGAAGCTTTCTTT. It specifies CASSPFGRDLNTEAFF.

V usage is TRBV24-1 and J usage is TRBJ2-7, with 8 nucleotides matching TRBD1. Germline V gene sequence: CDR1 KGHDR, CDR2 SFDVKD. V lost 4 bases and J lost 1; bases outside the gene matches: 5. CDR3 size: 15 residues. CDR3: CATSDAGQESYEQYF. CDR3 coding DNA: TGTGCCACCAGTGACGCGGGACAGGAGTCCTACGAGCAGTACTTC.

The CDR3 nucleotides read TGCGCCAGCAGTGGACCAGGGACAGGGGAAGCTTTCTTT. As protein: CASSGPGTGEAFF. The chain carries TRBV10-2 and TRBJ1-1; 9 nucleotides match TRBD1. CDR1 is WSHSY, CDR2 SAAADI, per germline. The junction had 5 bases not matched to a gene; V was cut back by 4 bases and J by 8 bases. This CDR3 has 13 residues.